These 2 T cell receptor beta chains originate from one sample sequenced in a study of cytotoxic CD8 clonotypes in ibrutinib-treated CLL. The assay was immunoSEQ multiplex PCR, and TCRdb's table has in-frame clones only and misses some. The table includes some 300,000 clones, 70% to 80% detected once. The sequencing here drew on PBMCs, taken before ibrutinib treatment. These receptors were collected from a human donor with chronic lymphocytic leukemia.

The chain combines TRBV4-2 with TRBJ2-7; TRBD1 matches at 12 bases. Germline CDR1 LGHNA, CDR2 YNFKEQ. V lost 5 bases, J lost 2 bases, and 4 bases stayed unmatched. The CDR3 runs 15 residues. For the CDR3, the DNA is TGTGCCAGCAGCGCCGGGACAGGGGGCACCTACGAGCAGTACTTC. It codes for CASSAGTGGTYEQYF.

V gene TRBV28 combines with J gene TRBJ1-5; D is undetermined. The CDR3 has 15 residues. Trimming left V 6 bases short and J 1 base short, with 13 bases between. Per germline, CDR1 MDHEN and CDR2 SYDVKM. This CDR3 is CASSPRFSSNQPQHF. The DNA for the CDR3 is TGTGCCAGCAGCCCCAGGTTTTCCAGCAATCAGCCCCAGCATTTT.